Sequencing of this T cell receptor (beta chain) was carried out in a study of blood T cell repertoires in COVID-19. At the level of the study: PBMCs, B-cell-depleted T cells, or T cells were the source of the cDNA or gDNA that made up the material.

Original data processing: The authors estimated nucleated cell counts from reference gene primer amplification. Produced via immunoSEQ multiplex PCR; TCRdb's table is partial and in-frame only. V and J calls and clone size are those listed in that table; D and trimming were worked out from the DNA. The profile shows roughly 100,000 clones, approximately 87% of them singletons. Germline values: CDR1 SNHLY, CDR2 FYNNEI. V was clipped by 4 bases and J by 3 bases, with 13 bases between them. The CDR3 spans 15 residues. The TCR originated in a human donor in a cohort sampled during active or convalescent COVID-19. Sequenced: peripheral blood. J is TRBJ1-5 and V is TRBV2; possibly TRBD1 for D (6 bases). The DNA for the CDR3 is TGTGCCAGCAGTGTCAGCAGGGGTTCCAATCAGCCCCAGCATTTT. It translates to CASSVSRGSNQPQHF.